The following is a T cell receptor (beta chain) sequence with its context. Its target is unknown. PCR primers comprised 60 Vbeta and 13 Jbeta primers. Sequencing used immunoSEQ multiplex PCR; TCRdb keeps in-frame clones, though not all of them. Of approximately 92,000 clones listed, 69% were seen once; the top ten hold approximately 2.9%. These data come from a study of cytomegalovirus exposure and HLA in healthy donors. Study-level findings and limits: Follow-up analysis seemed to connect common viral pathogens with several of the most significant clusters identified. Later analysis identified a missense DCLRE1C variant that was linked to TCR beta V- and J-gene trimming.

The clonotype was recovered from a man aged 45 to 65 in good health and CMV-seronegative. The sequenced material came from PBMCs.

CDR3 DNA sequence: TGTGCCAGCAGTGAAGAAGGGGTACTCCCTCATGCCTACAATGAGCAGTTCTTC. Translated, it gives CASSEEGVLPHAYNEQFF. The chain is built from TRBV6-1 and TRBJ2-1; tentatively, D is TRBD1 (5 bases). CDR3 length: 18 residues. The V gene lost 1 base and the J gene lost 2 bases, with 18 bases spanning the gap. Germline V gives CDR1 MNHNS, CDR2 SASEGT.